The 32 T cell receptor beta chains listed next were all sequenced from one sample in a study of CD8+ T cells in alopecia areata. Sequencing templates came from extracted RNA that was reverse transcribed into cDNA. Assay: immunoSEQ multiplex PCR; the TCRdb copy retains only in-frame clones and omits some. Of roughly 140,000 clones listed, less than 65% were seen once; the top ten hold roughly a fifth. Sequences were derived from CD8+ T cells sorted from blood, sampled at week 0. The receptor set was obtained from a human donor with alopecia areata.

This clone turned up a few times. The gene calls are TRBV29-1 and TRBJ2-7; the D is unclear. The CDR3 contains 13 residues. V lost 4 bases, J lost 3 bases, and 13 bases lay in between. Germline assignment: CDR1 SQVTM and CDR2 ANQGSEA. CDR3 bases: TGCAGCGTTGCAATAGTGACTGTCTACGAGCAGTACTTC. Translating it yields CSVAIVTVYEQYF.

The rearrangement joins TRBV9 to TRBJ2-1, with TRBD1 matching over 7 bases. Germline V gene data show CDR1 as SGDLS and CDR2 as YYNGEE. Trimming cost V 4 bases and J 9 bases; bases outside gene matches: 4. The CDR3 sequence is 12 residues long. CDR3 DNA: TGTGCCAGCAGCTTCAGGGGGAGTGAGCAGTTCTTC. This encodes CASSFRGSEQFF.

This clone has more than one count but fewer than ten. This sequence joins TRBV5-1 and TRBJ2-7; no reliable D call. CDR3 length equals 14 residues. V was cut by 1 base and J by 1 base, with 9 bases left in between. Germline assignment: CDR1 SGHRS and CDR2 YFSETQ. The CDR3 nucleotides read TGCGCCAGCAGCTTGACAAGTGGGTCCTACGAGCAGTACTTC. Its translation is CASSLTSGSYEQYF.

The rearrangement links TRBV9 to TRBJ2-3; 8 bases match TRBD2. The V gene end was trimmed by 4 bases and the J gene end by 14 bases; junction bases not matched to a gene: 21. Per germline, CDR1 SGDLS and CDR2 YYNGEE. This CDR3 has 16 amino acids. The CDR3 is CASSPYLGGTRASRYF. The CDR3 nucleotides read TGTGCCAGCAGCCCCTATCTAGGAGGGACTAGGGCATCACGGTATTTT.

This clone was counted once. The chain combines TRBV5-6 with TRBJ2-2, with D possibly being TRBD1 (6 bases). The CDR3 runs 15 residues. Trimming pared 2 bases from V and 5 bases from J, leaving 13 bases between. The germline V gene encodes CDR1 SGHDT and CDR2 YYEEEE. The CDR3 DNA reads TGTGCCAGCAGCTTTGGGTCAGGGGCAACCGGGGAGCTGTTTTTT. Its translation is CASSFGSGATGELFF.

This chain uses TRBV2 with TRBJ1-1; perhaps TRBD1 as D (5 bases). The germline V gene has CDR1 SNHLY and CDR2 FYNNEI. CDR3 length: 13 residues. V dropped 5 bases and J dropped 7 bases, with 14 bases sitting between them. DNA of the CDR3: TGTGCCAGCAGTCTTGCCGGGGGGAATGAAGCTTTCTTT. This sequence encodes CASSLAGGNEAFF.

This chain links TRBV30 with TRBJ1-2, with D hard to call. V gave up 0 bases and J gave up 7 bases, with 0 bases separating them. The CDR3 extends over 9 amino acids. The germline V gene has CDR1 GTSNPN and CDR2 SVGIG (reference sequence). The CDR3 here is CAWSVGYTF. CDR3 nucleotides: TGTGCCTGGAGTGTTGGCTACACCTTC.

This clone was picked up one time. The chain combines TRBV15 with TRBJ2-7; the D is unclear. V dropped 5 bases and J dropped 1 base, with 9 bases sitting between them. This CDR3 is built from 13 residues. In germline, CDR1 is LNHNV, CDR2 YYDKDF (reference sequence). CDR3 sequence: CATSPGGSYEQYF. DNA for the CDR3: TGTGCCACCAGCCCCGGCGGTTCCTACGAGCAGTACTTC.

V and J are TRBV7-9 and TRBJ2-7; D gene ambiguous. V was clipped by 1 base and J by 5 bases, with 6 bases between them. This CDR3 contains 12 residues. The germline V gene has CDR1 SEHNR and CDR2 FQNEAQ (reference sequence). CDR3: CASSLGANEQYF. The CDR3 bases are TGTGCCAGCAGCTTAGGCGCGAACGAGCAGTACTTC.

The CDR3 reads CASSPGQLNTEAFF. The CDR3 nucleotides are TGCGCCAGCAGTCCGGGACAGTTGAACACTGAAGCTTTCTTT. The rearrangement links TRBV4-3 to TRBJ1-1; 7 nucleotides line up with TRBD1. The V and J ends lost 6 bases and 0 bases, in that order; junction bases with no gene match: 4. The CDR3 is made up of 14 amino acids. Germline CDR1 reads LGHNA; CDR2 reads YSLEER.

The V gene is TRBV6-5, the J gene TRBJ2-6; TRBD1 is a possible D gene (5 bases). Trimming took off 5 bases at V and 0 bases at J, with 8 bases between the two ends. The CDR3 consists of 15 residues. CDR1 and CDR2 (germline): MNHEY, SVGAGI. The CDR3 region has the DNA TGTGCCAGCAGTGGAGACAGCTCTGGGGCCAACGTCCTGACTTTC. Residues: CASSGDSSGANVLTF.

The chain uses TRBV21-1 and TRBJ2-7. TRBV21-1 is recorded as a pseudogene. The CDR3 loop spans 14 amino acids. The CDR3: CASYHPGSSYEQYF. Here the CDR3 DNA reads TGTGCCAGCTATCACCCAGGGAGCTCCTACGAGCAGTACTTC.

J is TRBJ2-5 and V is TRBV30; 10 bases agree with TRBD1. With 7 bases clipped from V and 5 bases from J, the junction kept 10 bases outside the gene matches. Germline V gene lookup returns CDR1 GTSNPN and CDR2 SVGIG (reference sequence). This CDR3 spans 14 amino acids. This CDR3 reads CAFRDRGRDETQYF. The CDR3 DNA reads TGTGCCTTCCGGGACAGGGGCAGGGATGAGACCCAGTACTTC. The full variable domain, in which reference TRBV30 and TRBJ2-5 provide the parts outside the CDR3, is SQTIHQWPATLVQPVGSPLSLECTVEGTSNPNLYWYRQAAGRGLQLLFYSVGIGQISSEVPQNLSASRPQDRQFILSSKKLLLSDSGFYLCAFRDRGRDETQYFGPGTRLLVL.

The V call is TRBV29-1, the J call TRBJ2-1, with D maybe TRBD2 (5 bases). Trimming removed 5 bases from V and 8 bases from J, with 13 bases in between. CDR1 SQVTM and CDR2 ANQGSEA come from the germline V gene. This CDR3 spans 12 amino acids. CDR3 amino acids: CSVLGEQYEQFF. The DNA of the CDR3 is TGCAGCGTTCTCGGGGAACAATATGAGCAGTTCTTC.

Comments on this clone: Within the sample, other DNA sequences also encode this same CDR3. The chain links TRBV11-2 to TRBJ1-1; D is undetermined. Germline V gene sequence: CDR1 SGHAT, CDR2 FQNNGV. This CDR3 has 11 residues. Trimming pared 1 base from V and 4 bases from J, leaving 1 base between. Written as DNA, the CDR3 is TGTGCCAGCAGCTTAGGCACTGAAGCTTTCTTT. Translating gives CASSLGTEAFF.

V and J are TRBV4-3 and TRBJ1-1; D possibly corresponds to TRBD1 (5 bases). CDR1 is LGHNA and CDR2 is YSLEER in the germline V gene. V was pared by 0 bases and J by 0 bases, with 8 bases between. This CDR3 contains 15 residues. The CDR3 protein is CASSQETALNTEAFF. DNA for the CDR3: TGCGCCAGCAGCCAAGAGACAGCCCTGAACACTGAAGCTTTCTTT.

CDR3 bases: TGCGCCAGCAGCTCGTTAACGCGGGAGCTGTTTTTT. It codes for CASSSLTRELFF. This rearrangement joins TRBV5-1 to TRBJ2-2; D remains ambiguous. Trimming took 3 bases from V and 9 from J, leaving 9 bases between them. The CDR3 consists of 12 residues. CDR1 is SGHRS, CDR2 YFSETQ, per germline.

This chain joins TRBV9 and TRBJ1-5; no firm D call. Germline values: CDR1 SGDLS, CDR2 YYNGEE. The ends were cut back, 4 bases at V and 5 bases at J, with 10 bases in the middle. There are 13 residues in the CDR3. The CDR3 DNA reads as TGTGCCAGCAGCCTAAGTCCCCATCAGCCCCAGCATTTT. Residues: CASSLSPHQPQHF.

The chain links TRBV2 to TRBJ2-5, with no clear D. The CDR3 is 12 residues long. The V end lost 7 bases, the J end lost 4 bases, and 10 bases lay between the germline ends. CDR1 is SNHLY, CDR2 FYNNEI, per germline. CDR3 bases: TGTGCCAGCATCGTAGATCGAGAGACCCAGTACTTC. The encoded protein is CASIVDRETQYF.

J is TRBJ2-7 and V is TRBV5-1, with D uncertain. Trimming took 0 bases from V and 2 from J, leaving 6 bases between them. The CDR3 totals 13 residues. Germline values: CDR1 SGHRS, CDR2 YFSETQ. DNA for the CDR3: TGCGCCAGCAGCTTGGTCTATCCCTACGAGCAGTACTTC. This codes for CASSLVYPYEQYF.

V gene TRBV7-6 combines with J gene TRBJ1-1; 7 bases are a match to TRBD1. This CDR3 has 14 residues. Germline V gene data show CDR1 as SGHVS and CDR2 as FNYEAQ. The V gene end was trimmed by 2 bases and the J gene end by 5 bases; junction bases not matched to a gene: 5. The CDR3 loop reads CASSLQARGTEAFF. CDR3 coding DNA: TGTGCCAGCAGCTTACAGGCCAGGGGGACTGAAGCTTTCTTT.

This chain joins TRBV14 and TRBJ1-1; no reliable D call. Germline V lookup: CDR1 SGHDN, CDR2 FVKESK. Trimming pared 4 bases from V and 0 bases from J, leaving 9 bases between. The CDR3 is 14 residues long. The CDR3 DNA follows: TGTGCCAGCAGCCCTAGGCCCATGAACACTGAAGCTTTCTTT. Encoded protein: CASSPRPMNTEAFF.

In its sample, this clone was seen a few times. CDR3 coding DNA: TGTGCCAGCAGCTTAGTAGCAGATACGCAGTATTTT. This encodes CASSLVADTQYF. V gene TRBV7-4 combines with J gene TRBJ2-3; D is unresolved. Trimming shortened V by 1 base and J by 4 bases, and 3 bases separated the two germline ends. There are 12 residues in the CDR3. Germline V lookup: CDR1 SGHVT, CDR2 SQSDAQ.

Concerning this clone: A much larger clonotype is one base distant, so this may be a read error. The rearrangement joins TRBV6-1 to TRBJ1-5; no firm D call. The CDR3 contains 16 residues. The germline CDR1 and CDR2 sequences are MNHNS and SASEGT. In DNA, the CDR3 is TGCGCCAGCAGTGAGTCTCCAGGAAATAGCAATCAGCCCCAGCATTTT. Amino acids: CASSESPGNSNQPQHF.

The chain combines TRBV30 with TRBJ1-2, with D hard to call. Between the trimmed V and J ends, which lost 6 bases and 11 bases, there was a span of 16 bases. Germline V gives CDR1 GTSNPN, CDR2 SVGIG (reference sequence). The CDR3 is 11 residues long. In nucleotides, the CDR3 is TGTGCCTGTCACGGACGGTCTTGGTACACCTTC. It codes for CACHGRSWYTF. The variable domain in full, completed from reference TRBV30 and TRBJ1-2, reads SQTIHQWPATLVQPVGSPLSLECTVEGTSNPNLYWYRQAAGRGLQLLFYSVGIGQISSEVPQNLSASRPQDRQFILSSKKLLLSDSGFYLCACHGRSWYTFGSGTRLTVV.

This sequence joins TRBV25-1 and TRBJ2-7, with D unresolved. The germline CDR1 and CDR2 sequences are MGHDK and SYGVNS. The CDR3 has 12 amino acids. The ends were cut back, 1 base at V and 2 bases at J, with 3 bases in the middle. CDR3 amino acids: CASSESPYEQYF. The CDR3 bases are TGTGCCAGCAGTGAATCCCCCTACGAGCAGTACTTC.

J is TRBJ2-7 and V is TRBV27, with D perhaps TRBD1 (5 bases). Trimming pared 5 bases from V and 6 bases from J, leaving 14 bases between. Germline loops: CDR1 MNHEY, CDR2 SMNVEV (reference sequence). The CDR3 covers 13 residues. CDR3 sequence: CASSPARGSEQYF. CDR3 sequence (DNA): TGTGCCAGCAGTCCCGCAAGGGGCTCCGAGCAGTACTTC.

The rearrangement links TRBV7-6 to TRBJ2-5; D may be TRBD1 (6 bases). CDR1 is SGHVS, CDR2 FNYEAQ, per germline. CDR3 length: 17 amino acids. Trimming left V 5 bases short and J 5 bases short, with 24 bases between. The CDR3 DNA reads as TGTGCCAGCAGCCCCCCCCACATGACAGGTGGGGAGGAGACCCAGTACTTC. Translation: CASSPPHMTGGEETQYF. The variable domain in full, completed from reference TRBV7-6 and TRBJ2-5, reads GAGVSQSPRYKVTKRGQDVALRCDPISGHVSLYWYRQALGQGPEFLTYFNYEAQQDKSGLPNDRFSAERPEGSISTLTIQRTEQRDSAMYRCASSPPHMTGGEETQYFGPGTRLLVL.

There are a few counts of this clone. The chain joins TRBV30 to TRBJ1-6, with D unresolved. Trimming took off 4 bases at V and 14 bases at J, with 21 bases between the two ends. The CDR3 spans 14 residues. Germline-derived CDR1 and CDR2 are GTSNPN and SVGIG (reference sequence). The CDR3 here is CAWTPTEQQFALHF. The CDR3 DNA reads as TGTGCCTGGACCCCGACGGAGCAACAGTTCGCCCTCCACTTT.

The chain is built from TRBV5-1 and TRBJ2-7; TRBD1 matches 9 bases. The CDR3 extends over 14 amino acids. Trimming at V came to 4 bases and at J to 4 bases, leaving 6 bases not matched to a gene. Germline lookup yields CDR1 SGHRS and CDR2 YFSETQ. The CDR3, as DNA: TGCGCCAGCAGCCTGGGACAGGGAATGTACGAGCAGTACTTC. The encoded protein is CASSLGQGMYEQYF.

This clone showed up just a few times. The chain couples TRBV14 to TRBJ1-2; weak D call: TRBD1 (5 bases). Germline CDR1 and CDR2: SGHDN and FVKESK. V gave up 3 bases and J gave up 0 bases, with 11 bases separating them. This CDR3 has 15 amino acids. CDR3 in DNA: TGTGCCAGCAGCCAGTACGGGGGAGCTAACTATGGCTACACCTTC. This translates into CASSQYGGANYGYTF.

The V call is TRBV30, the J call TRBJ2-7; D ambiguous. Trimming took 0 bases from V and 6 from J, leaving 15 bases between them. The CDR3 sequence is 14 residues long. Germline loops: CDR1 GTSNPN, CDR2 SVGIG (reference sequence). The CDR3 nucleotides read TGTGCCTGGAGTGTATCGAGACCAGGTGGCGAGCAGTACTTC. This sequence encodes CAWSVSRPGGEQYF.